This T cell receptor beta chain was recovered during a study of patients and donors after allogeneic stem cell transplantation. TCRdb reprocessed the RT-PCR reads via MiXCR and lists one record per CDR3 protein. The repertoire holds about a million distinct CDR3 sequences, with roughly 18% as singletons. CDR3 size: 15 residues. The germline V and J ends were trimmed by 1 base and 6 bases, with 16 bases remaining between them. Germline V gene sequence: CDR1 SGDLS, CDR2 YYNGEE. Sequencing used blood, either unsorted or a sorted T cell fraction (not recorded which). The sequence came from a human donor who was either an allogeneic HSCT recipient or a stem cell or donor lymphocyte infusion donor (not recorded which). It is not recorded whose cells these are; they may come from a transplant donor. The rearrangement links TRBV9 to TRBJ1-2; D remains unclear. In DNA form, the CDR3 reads TGTGCCAGCAGCGTAAGATCGGTCTTCGAGGATGGCTACACCTTC. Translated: CASSVRSVFEDGYTF. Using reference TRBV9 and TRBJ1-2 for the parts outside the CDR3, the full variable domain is DSGVTQTPKHLITATGQRVTLRCSPRSGDLSVYWYQQSLDQGLQFLIQYYNGEERAKGNILERFSAQQFPDLHSELNLSSLELGDSALYFCASSVRSVFEDGYTFGSGTRLTVV.